This TCR beta chain was profiled in a study of T cell repertoires in aging, cancer and after chemotherapy. Background on the study: Roughly 8.8 million TCR reads made up the full dataset.

Peripheral blood genomic DNA, not sorted cells or RNA, was the template. A mixed TRB-A/B primer pool amplified rearranged TRB by multiplex touch-down PCR. TCRdb ran MiXCR on the multiplex PCR reads and lists one entry per CDR3 protein. Seen here are some 6,000 distinct CDR3 sequences, over 20% observed once, and the top ten hold under 3%. Study-level points and caveats: Loss of evenness, beyond lost richness, contributed to age-related TCR diversity decline in cancer patients.

Concerning this clonotype: What it recognizes is unknown. Possible read error: a much larger clone is one base away.

Sequences were obtained from blood. The origin of this receptor is a human donor with a blood cancer.

In nucleotides, the CDR3 is TGTGCCAGCAGAAAGGGACAGGGGTACACCATATATTTT. Translation gives CASRKGQGYTIYF. V and J are TRBV6-1 and TRBJ1-3; 10 bases map to TRBD1. J lost 8 bases, V lost 6 bases, and 4 bases had no gene match. In germline, CDR1 is MNHNS, CDR2 SASEGT. This CDR3 region has 13 residues.